These 5 T cell receptor beta chains were sequenced from one sample in a study of blood T cell repertoires in COVID-19. Sequencing was performed with immunoSEQ multiplex PCR; in TCRdb, only in-frame clones are kept and a portion is missing. The sample holds 120,000 to 150,000 clones, 85% seen once. Sequencing was done on a sample of peripheral blood. The receptor source for this set is a woman aged 40 to 49 with active or convalescent COVID-19.

The chain has TRBV2 and TRBJ1-2; 7 nucleotides align to TRBD1. The length of the CDR3 is 14 residues. Unmatched junction bases numbered 4, after V lost 6 bases and J lost 0 bases. Germline CDR1 SNHLY, CDR2 FYNNEI. The chain's CDR3 is CASRPTGSNYGYTF. The CDR3 bases are TGTGCCAGCAGACCGACAGGGTCTAACTATGGCTACACCTTC.

V usage is TRBV5-1 and J usage is TRBJ1-6; a weak D match, TRBD1 (5 bases). V lost 2 bases and J lost 7, with 13 bases in between. The CDR3 runs 15 residues. Germline CDR1 reads SGHRS; CDR2 reads YFSETQ. In DNA, the CDR3 is TGCGCCAGCAGCTTCAACGCGGGGGGGAATTCACCCCTCCACTTT. Amino acids: CASSFNAGGNSPLHF.

The chain's CDR3 is CASSYRVGGGQPQHF. The CDR3 DNA reads TGTGCCAGCAGTTACCGCGTCGGAGGAGGCCAGCCCCAGCATTTT. The chain recombines TRBV6-5 with TRBJ1-5; D is uncertain. The CDR3 runs 15 residues. Germline values: CDR1 MNHEY, CDR2 SVGAGI. Trimming pared 2 bases from V and 7 bases from J, leaving 15 bases between.

The J gene is TRBJ1-6, the V gene TRBV2; 7 bases align to TRBD1. CDR1 is SNHLY, CDR2 FYNNEI, per germline. This CDR3 has 13 amino acids. The V segment lost 6 bases and the J segment 8 bases; nucleotides outside the gene matches: 4. The CDR3 nucleotides are TGTGCCAGCAGGGCTACAGGGGATTCACCCCTCCACTTT. Translating gives CASRATGDSPLHF.

The chain has TRBV15 and TRBJ2-5, with 9 bases matching TRBD2. V shed 5 bases, J shed 4 bases, and the junction held 14 bases outside the gene matches. Germline V gene sequence: CDR1 LNHNV, CDR2 YYDKDF (reference sequence). This CDR3 region has 17 residues. The CDR3 DNA follows: TGTGCCACCAGCCGCATACCTAGCGGGGTGGGAGGAGAGACCCAGTACTTC. Amino acid sequence: CATSRIPSGVGGETQYF. Combining the CDR3 with reference TRBV15 and TRBJ2-5 gives the whole variable domain DAMVIQNPRYQVTQFGKPVTLSCSQTLNHNVMYWYQQKSSQAPKLLFHYYDKDFNNEADTPDNFQSRRPNTSFCFLDIRSPGLGDTAMYLCATSRIPSGVGGETQYFGPGTRLLVL.